Here is one T cell receptor beta chain with its context. The data were taken from a study of blood T cell repertoires in COVID-19. Study details: Italy, Spain and the United States were the sources of the convalescent and acute COVID-19 samples. The cDNA or gDNA used as material had been derived from T cells, B-cell-depleted T cells, or PBMCs.

Trimming pared 4 bases from V and 3 bases from J, leaving 12 bases between. CDR3 size: 14 residues. Germline loops: CDR1 KGHDR, CDR2 SFDVKD. In the original analysis: The assay estimated nucleated cells by amplifying reference gene primers. The data were produced by immunoSEQ multiplex PCR, yet TCRdb's version contains in-frame clones alone and is incomplete. V and J calls and clone size are those listed in that table; D and trimming were worked out from the DNA. The profile shows around 700,000 clones, 80% to 90% of them singletons. The specimen sequenced was peripheral blood. The chain recombines TRBV24-1 with TRBJ2-7, with D possibly matching TRBD1 (6 bases). This sequence originates from a young woman with acute or convalescent COVID-19. The DNA of the CDR3 is TGTGCCACCAGTGACTCGAACAGGGTCTACGAGCAGTACTTC. Translating gives CATSDSNRVYEQYF.